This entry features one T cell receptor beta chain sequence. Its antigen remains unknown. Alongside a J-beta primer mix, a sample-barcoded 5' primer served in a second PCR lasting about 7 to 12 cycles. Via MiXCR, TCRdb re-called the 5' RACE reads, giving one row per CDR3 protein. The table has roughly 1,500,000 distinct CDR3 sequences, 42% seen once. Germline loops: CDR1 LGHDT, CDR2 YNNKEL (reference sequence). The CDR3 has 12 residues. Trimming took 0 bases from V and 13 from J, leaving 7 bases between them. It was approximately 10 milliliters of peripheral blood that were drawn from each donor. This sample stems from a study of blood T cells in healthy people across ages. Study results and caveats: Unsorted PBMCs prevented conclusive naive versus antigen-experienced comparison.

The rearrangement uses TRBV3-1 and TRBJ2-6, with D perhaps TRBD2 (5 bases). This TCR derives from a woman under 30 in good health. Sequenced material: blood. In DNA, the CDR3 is TGTGCCAGCAGCCAAGATTGGACTGTCCTGACTTTC. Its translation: CASSQDWTVLTF. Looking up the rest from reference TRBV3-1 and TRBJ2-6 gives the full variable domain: DTAVSQTPKYLVTQMGNDKSIKCEQNLGHDTMYWYKQDSKKFLKIMFSYNNKELIINETVPNRFSPKSPDKAHLNLHINSLELGDSAVYFCASSQDWTVLTFGAGSRLTVL.